This TCR beta chain was retrieved from a study of T-cell reconstitution after alpha-beta-depleted transplantation in children. Points from the study as a whole: Some patients' high day-60 TCRbeta diversity was attributed to recipient cells surviving conditioning. Expanded graft clones, several hundred of them, were reportedly the source of alpha-beta T cells about two months after transplant. One year post-transplant, T-cell counts and diversity were largely derived from T cells produced anew.

During its preparation, the TCRbeta library received unique molecular identifiers. One entry per CDR3 protein results from TCRdb running MiXCR on the PCR reads. The sample lists around 450,000 distinct CDR3 sequences, over 40% seen once, with around 29% in the top ten. In regard to this clonotype: The target antigen is unknown.

This CDR3 contains 14 residues. In germline, CDR1 is KGHSH, CDR2 LQKENI. The V end lost 0 bases, the J end lost 0 bases, and 4 bases lay between the germline ends. This receptor was taken from a girl aged 2-10 years with aplastic anemia, due to receive a stem cell transplant. The sample here was PBMCs, taken before TCRalphabeta/CD19-depleted stem cell transplant. The V call is TRBV18, the J call TRBJ2-3; D unclear. CDR3 residues: CASSPPSSTDTQYF. The CDR3 DNA reads as TGTGCCAGCTCACCACCGTCTAGCACAGATACGCAGTATTTT.